The next 18 T cell receptor beta chains were all read from a single sample in a study of T cells in Graves' hyperthyroidism and ophthalmopathy. Researchers amplified the TCR beta CDR3 regions from RNA transcripts. TCR CDR3 regions were first amplified by RT-PCR with HTBI primers. TCRdb analysed the multiplex PCR reads with MiXCR anew, one entry per CDR3 protein. The sample has around 440,000 distinct CDR3 sequences, 15% to 17% seen once. Sample: blood. These receptors all stem from a woman aged 18-29 years with Graves' hyperthyroidism.

In its sample, this clonotype was seen many times. The gene calls are TRBV7-2 and TRBJ2-1; no firm D call. Trimming removed 3 bases from V and 0 bases from J, with 9 bases in between. Looked up from germline, CDR1 is SGHTA and CDR2 is FQGNSA. The CDR3 loop spans 15 amino acids. The chain's CDR3 is CASSLDFSSYNEQFF. The CDR3 DNA is TGTGCCAGCAGCTTGGATTTCAGCTCCTACAATGAGCAGTTCTTC.

Many counts were recorded for this clonotype. The chain couples TRBV11-3 to TRBJ2-1, with 9 bases aligning to TRBD1. Per the germline V gene, CDR1 is SGHNT and CDR2 is YENEEA. V gave up 2 bases and J gave up 7 bases; unmatched junction bases: 6. The CDR3 is 15 residues long. This chain's CDR3 is CASSLWGDRDNEQFF. CDR3 nucleotides: TGTGCCAGCAGCTTATGGGGGGACAGGGATAATGAGCAGTTCTTC.

This clonotype was seen a handful of times. The chain recombines TRBV18 with TRBJ1-3; 7 bases are a match to TRBD1. The CDR3 is 17 amino acids. The germline gives CDR1 KGHSH, CDR2 LQKENI. V lost 2 bases to trimming and J lost 4 bases; unmatched junction nucleotides: 11. The CDR3 is CASSPNSGGGVGNTIYF. The CDR3 DNA reads TGTGCCAGCTCACCAAACTCCGGAGGGGGCGTCGGAAACACCATATATTTT. Combining the CDR3 with reference TRBV18 and TRBJ1-3 gives the whole variable domain NAGVMQNPRHLVRRRGQEARLRCSPMKGHSHVYWYRQLPEEGLKFMVYLQKENIIDESGMPKERFSAEFPKEGPSILRIQQVVRGDSAAYFCASSPNSGGGVGNTIYFGEGSWLTVV.

This clonotype has a count of ten or more. This sequence joins TRBV4-1 and TRBJ1-6; unclear D gene. The CDR3 has 16 residues. Germline CDR1 is MGHRA and CDR2 is YSYEKL. V lost 0 bases and J lost 7, with 13 bases in between. CDR3 coding DNA: TGCGCCAGCAGCCAAGAAGAGGGCGATATGAATTCACCCCTCCACTTT. It translates to CASSQEEGDMNSPLHF.

Ten or more counts support this clonotype. V gene TRBV7-9 combines with J gene TRBJ2-7, with D possibly matching TRBD1 (6 bases). The CDR3 has 13 residues. The germline V gene encodes CDR1 SEHNR and CDR2 FQNEAQ (reference sequence). Trimming removed 4 bases from V and 1 base from J, with 8 bases in between. The CDR3 loop is CASSWTASYEQYF. CDR3 in DNA: TGTGCCAGCAGCTGGACAGCTTCCTACGAGCAGTACTTC.

Only one count was recorded for this clonotype. V and J are TRBV19 and TRBJ2-2; no reliable D call. Between the trimmed V and J ends, which lost 5 bases and 2 bases, there was a span of 6 bases. The CDR3 length is 13 residues. Germline-derived CDR1 and CDR2 are LNHDA and SQIVND (reference sequence). This chain's CDR3 is CASSWVNTGELFF. Written as DNA, the CDR3 is TGTGCCAGTAGTTGGGTTAACACCGGGGAGCTGTTTTTT.

This clonotype was counted ten times or more. The J gene is TRBJ2-1, the V gene TRBV12-3 or TRBV12-4; 9 nucleotides match TRBD2. V shed 2 bases, J shed 5 bases, and the junction held 4 bases outside the gene matches. The CDR3 is 15 residues long. The DNA for the CDR3 is TGTGCCAGCAGTTTAAGACTAGCGGAGGACAATGAGCAGTTCTTC. Translation gives CASSLRLAEDNEQFF.

This clonotype has a handful of counts. The V gene is TRBV11-2, the J gene TRBJ1-4, with D perhaps TRBD1 (6 bases). The germline gives CDR1 SGHAT, CDR2 FQNNGV. The CDR3 is made up of 16 amino acids. Trimming removed 4 bases at V and 5 bases at J, with 17 bases between. Here the CDR3 reads CASSSRGGPANEKLFF. As DNA, the CDR3 is TGTGCCAGCAGCTCCCGGGGGGGGCCCGCAAATGAAAAACTGTTTTTT.

This clonotype has ten or more counts. This CDR3 reads CASSLVREGLDEQFF. The CDR3 region has the DNA TGTGCCAGCAGCTTAGTGCGAGAGGGCCTGGATGAGCAGTTCTTC. V is TRBV7-2 and J is TRBJ2-1; TRBD2 is a possible D gene (5 bases). The V end lost 1 base, the J end lost 8 bases, and 15 bases lay between the germline ends. CDR1 SGHTA and CDR2 FQGNSA come from the germline V gene. This CDR3 is 15 amino acids long.

This clonotype was detected many times. The V and J genes are TRBV7-9 and TRBJ2-3; D is unresolved. Germline V gene data show CDR1 as SEHNR and CDR2 as FQNEAQ (reference sequence). Trimming removed 3 bases from V and 4 bases from J, with 5 bases in between. This CDR3 is built from 12 residues. This chain's CDR3 is CASSFSADTQYF. The CDR3 coding sequence is TGTGCCAGCAGCTTCTCCGCAGATACGCAGTATTTT.

This clonotype was counted ten times or more. V is TRBV29-1 and J is TRBJ1-2; the D is unclear. With 0 bases removed from V and 5 bases from J, the gap between germline ends came to 31 bases. Germline V gene data show CDR1 as SQVTM and CDR2 as ANQGSEA. The CDR3 totals 20 residues. CDR3 amino acids: CSVEDQSRRPPSPREYGYTF. Written as DNA, the CDR3 is TGCAGCGTTGAAGATCAATCCCGCCGGCCCCCATCCCCCCGTGAATATGGCTACACCTTC.

This clonotype was observed many times. The chain joins TRBV12-3 or TRBV12-4 to TRBJ2-3; possibly TRBD1 for D (5 bases). The CDR3 has 14 residues. V was trimmed by 8 bases and J by 0 bases, leaving 12 bases between them. The CDR3 DNA sequence: TGTGCCAGCGAGCGACAGCCTAGCACAGATACGCAGTATTTT. It encodes CASERQPSTDTQYF.

This clonotype came up many times. The V gene is TRBV2, the J gene TRBJ2-3, with 8 bases fitting TRBD2. The V gene's germline CDR1 is SNHLY and CDR2 FYNNEI. The CDR3 loop spans 13 amino acids. J was trimmed by 4 bases and V by 3 bases; bases with no gene match: 0. Written as DNA, the CDR3 is TGTGCCAGCAGTGATAGCGGGGCAGATACGCAGTATTTT. Translation: CASSDSGADTQYF.

A few counts support this clonotype. This chain connects TRBV5-5 to TRBJ1-3; the D is unclear. The CDR3 totals 15 residues. Trimming removed 4 bases at V and 2 bases at J, with 13 bases between. From germline, CDR1 is SGHKS and CDR2 YYEKEE (reference sequence). The CDR3 sequence is CASSLRVGTGNTIYF. As DNA, the CDR3 is TGTGCCAGCAGCCTCCGGGTAGGAACTGGAAACACCATATATTTT.

The chain uses TRBV20-1 and TRBJ2-7, with D unresolved. The germline V gene encodes CDR1 DFQATT and CDR2 SNEGSKA (reference sequence). The CDR3 has 9 amino acids. V shed 7 bases and J shed 3 bases, with 4 bases lying between them. The CDR3 spells CSDGYEQYF. CDR3 nucleotides: TGCAGTGACGGCTACGAGCAGTACTTC.

This clonotype came up a few times. V gene TRBV20-1 combines with J gene TRBJ2-1; D not resolved. This CDR3 contains 13 residues. Looked up from germline, CDR1 is DFQATT and CDR2 is SNEGSKA (reference sequence). V lost 7 bases, J lost 9 bases, and 19 bases lay in between. The DNA of the CDR3 is TGCAGTGAAACCGCTACAGCGTACGGTGAGCAGTTCTTC. Translating it yields CSETATAYGEQFF.

Regarding this clonotype: A junction boundary mismatches the germline segment, possibly from a read error. V gene TRBV5-1 combines with J gene TRBJ2-2; a weak D match, TRBD1 (5 bases). The CDR3 has 15 residues. Germline V CDR1 and CDR2: SGHRS, YFSETQ. The CDR3: CASSSGHQNTGELFF. The CDR3, as DNA: TGTGCCAGCAGCTCAGGACACCAGAACACCGGGGAGCTGTTTTTT.

This clonotype came up a few times. The J gene is TRBJ2-2, the V gene TRBV9; D possibly corresponds to TRBD1 (6 bases). Trimming took off 5 bases at V and 8 bases at J, with 16 bases between the two ends. Germline lookup yields CDR1 SGDLS and CDR2 YYNGEE. This CDR3 is built from 14 residues. CDR3 in amino acids: CASSAPPGAGELFF. Here the CDR3 DNA reads TGTGCCAGCAGTGCCCCCCCAGGGGCAGGGGAGCTGTTTTTT. Filled out from reference TRBV9 and TRBJ2-2, the complete variable domain reads DSGVTQTPKHLITATGQRVTLRCSPRSGDLSVYWYQQSLDQGLQFLIQYYNGEERAKGNILERFSAQQFPDLHSELNLSSLELGDSALYFCASSAPPGAGELFFGEGSRLTVL.